This T cell receptor (beta chain) was sequenced during a study of blood T cell repertoires in COVID-19. Germline V gene sequence: CDR1 SGHDT, CDR2 YYEEEE. Losses at the gene ends were 5 bases for V and 4 bases for J; bases not matched to a gene: 7. CDR3 size: 14 residues. Original methodology: Cell counts per sample came from amplifying reference gene primers. Sequencing was performed with immunoSEQ multiplex PCR; in TCRdb, only in-frame clones are kept and a portion is missing. That table supplies the V and J calls and clone size; D and trimming were determined from the DNA. The sample has about 140,000 clones; approximately 90% are singletons.

This chain uses TRBV5-6 with TRBJ1-2; 8 nucleotides agree with TRBD1. This TCR came from a woman aged 80 or over with acute or convalescent COVID-19. Sequences were obtained from peripheral blood. CDR3 DNA sequence: TGTGCCAGCAGACCCGGGACAGGCCCCTATGGCTACACCTTC. Its translation is CASRPGTGPYGYTF. The full variable domain, completed using reference TRBV5-6 and TRBJ1-2, is DAGVTQSPTHLIKTRGQQVTLRCSPKSGHDTVSWYQQALGQGPQFIFQYYEEEERQRGNFPDRFSGHQFPNYSSELNVNALLLGDSALYLCASRPGTGPYGYTFGSGTRLTVV.